The entry below describes one TCR beta chain. Germline V gene data show CDR1 as SNHLY and CDR2 as FYNNEI. The CDR3 sequence is 13 residues long. V lost 6 bases to trimming and J lost 11 bases; unmatched junction nucleotides: 10. Clones were read by immunoSEQ multiplex PCR, and TCRdb kept only the in-frame ones, dropping some. Here the sample spans around 160,000 clones, roughly 90% being singletons. The data were taken from a study of blood T cell repertoires in COVID-19. The clonotype originates from a human donor in a cohort sampled during active COVID-19. The sample taken for sequencing was peripheral blood. The chain uses TRBV2 and TRBJ2-1, with 7 bases identical to TRBD2. DNA of the CDR3: TGTGCCAGCAGGTTCGGGGGGAAGAGACAGCAGTTCTTC. This encodes CASRFGGKRQQFF.